The TCR beta chain under discussion was sequenced for a study of control samples from healthy donors and cancer patients. Germline CDR1 SGHNT, CDR2 YENEEA. V lost 0 bases, J lost 3 bases, and 14 bases lay in between. The CDR3 loop spans 16 amino acids. Some clones are missing from TCRdb's copy, which holds only in-frame ones; the method was immunoSEQ multiplex PCR. The sample lists about 85,000 clones; about 88% were seen once. The receptor's source is a woman aged 60-75 years in good health. V and J are TRBV11-3 and TRBJ1-2, with D maybe TRBD1 (5 bases). Sequencing input: blood. Written as DNA, the CDR3 is TGTGCCAGCAGCTTAGAGGGACGGAGGGGTGACTATGGCTACACCTTC. Encoded protein: CASSLEGRRGDYGYTF.